The 22 T cell receptor beta chains in this list originate from one sample, sequenced in a study of metastatic and nonmetastatic thyroid tumors. TCRdb reprocessed the PCR reads via MiXCR. The sample consists of about 21,000 clones, about a quarter of them appearing once. Thyroid surgery was performed in patients who had received no treatment beforehand. The source material was blood. Receptor source: a female donor with papillary thyroid cancer or a benign thyroid nodule (not recorded which). Some clones in this sample may be carry-over from other donors' samples.

The chain links TRBV20-1 to TRBJ1-5; D is unclear. Looked up from germline, CDR1 is DFQATT and CDR2 is SNEGSKA (reference sequence). The CDR3 covers 17 residues. V gave up 0 bases and J gave up 0 bases, with 15 bases separating them. CDR3 protein: CSARDARFNPSNQPQHF. The CDR3 DNA sequence: TGCAGTGCTAGAGATGCCAGATTCAACCCTAGCAATCAGCCCCAGCATTTT.

By sample fraction, this clone is medium-sized. The chain employs TRBV9 and TRBJ1-6, with a weak D call TRBD1 (6 bases). The CDR3 has 17 amino acids. V was clipped by 3 bases and J by 7 bases, with 20 bases between them. CDR1 and CDR2 from the germline V gene are SGDLS and YYNGEE. CDR3 in amino acids: CASSASQGGVRNSPLHF. CDR3 in DNA: TGTGCCAGCAGCGCCTCTCAAGGGGGGGTACGAAATTCACCCCTCCACTTT.

The chain employs TRBV5-6 and TRBJ1-1; TRBD1 is a possible D gene (6 bases). CDR3 length: 15 amino acids. CDR1 is SGHDT, CDR2 YYEEEE, per germline. V dropped 0 bases and J dropped 0 bases, with 9 bases sitting between them. The CDR3 reads CASSLGTVLNTEAFF. The CDR3 DNA reads TGTGCCAGCAGCTTGGGGACAGTTTTGAACACTGAAGCTTTCTTT.

This clone was seen at least ten times. This chain uses TRBV7-3 with TRBJ2-5; 8 bases line up with TRBD2. V lost 2 bases and J lost 6; bases outside the gene matches: 8. CDR3 length: 15 amino acids. Germline CDR1 is SGHTA and CDR2 is FQGTGA. CDR3: CASSLYGGAGKTQYF. The DNA for the CDR3 is TGTGCCAGCAGCTTATACGGGGGGGCTGGAAAGACCCAGTACTTC. Complete variable domain (other parts from reference TRBV7-3 and TRBJ2-5): GAGVSQTPSNKVTEKGKYVELRCDPISGHTALYWYRQSLGQGPEFLIYFQGTGAADDSGLPNDRFFAVRPEGSVSTLKIQRTERGDSAVYLCASSLYGGAGKTQYFGPGTRLLVL.

This clone was seen repeatedly, ten times or more. Germline and junction disagree at one end, which may indicate a read error. The genes are TRBV6-1 and TRBJ2-1; D is undetermined. Per the germline V gene, CDR1 is MNHNS and CDR2 is SASEGT. This CDR3 contains 11 residues. The CDR3 region has the DNA TGTGCCAGCAGGGAAGACAATGAGCAGTTCTTC. It yields the protein CASREDNEQFF.

In this sample, this clone turned up many times. The J gene is TRBJ1-6, the V gene TRBV5-6; no definite D call. Trimming took off 2 bases at V and 7 bases at J, with 7 bases between the two ends. The CDR3 spans 13 residues. Looked up from germline, CDR1 is SGHDT and CDR2 is YYEEEE. For the CDR3, the DNA is TGTGCCAGCAGCTTTGCAGGAAATTCACCCCTCCACTTT. Translation gives CASSFAGNSPLHF.

There are many counts of this clone. The chain couples TRBV12-3 or TRBV12-4 to TRBJ1-3; TRBD1 agrees at 8 bases. V shed 7 bases and J 0 bases; nucleotides not matched to a gene: 2. This CDR3 has 14 amino acids. The CDR3 loop reads CASTDRGSGNTIYF. The CDR3, as DNA: TGTGCCAGCACTGACAGGGGCTCTGGAAACACCATATATTTT.

This clone was seen at least ten times. This chain connects TRBV4-3 to TRBJ1-4, with 8 bases matching TRBD1. With 0 bases clipped from V and 5 bases from J, the junction kept 5 bases outside the gene matches. From germline, CDR1 is LGHNA and CDR2 YSLEER. This CDR3 is 16 amino acids long. Written as DNA, the CDR3 is TGCGCCAGCAGCCAAGAAACCAGGACAGGGAATGAAAAACTGTTTTTT. This sequence encodes CASSQETRTGNEKLFF.

The count of this clone is one. A much larger clone sits a single nucleotide away, making a read error possible. No conserved phenylalanine or tryptophan ends this CDR3, so it is likely a read error. The J gene is TRBJ2-1, the V gene TRBV4-3; 7 nucleotides match TRBD1. The CDR3 totals 14 residues. Germline CDR1 LGHNA, CDR2 YSLEER. With 6 bases clipped from V and 4 bases from J, the junction kept 6 bases outside the gene matches. CDR3 DNA sequence: TGCGCCAGCAGTACCAGGGGGACGTACAATGAGCAGTTCATC. The encoded protein is CASSTRGTYNEQFI.

The genes are TRBV14 and TRBJ2-5, with 10 bases lining up with TRBD1. This CDR3 is built from 20 residues. With V trimmed by 2 bases and J by 2 bases, 17 bases remained unmatched. CDR1 and CDR2 from the germline V gene are SGHDN and FVKESK. CDR3 sequence: CASSQKGPLGTGVCQETQYF. As DNA, the CDR3 is TGTGCCAGCAGCCAAAAGGGGCCCCTCGGGACAGGGGTGTGTCAAGAGACCCAGTACTTC. Together with reference TRBV14 and TRBJ2-5, the CDR3 gives the full variable domain: EAGVTQFPSHSVIEKGQTVTLRCDPISGHDNLYWYRRVMGKEIKFLLHFVKESKQDESGMPNNRFLAERTGGTYSTLKVQPAELEDSGVYFCASSQKGPLGTGVCQETQYFGPGTRLLVL.

This clone ranks as medium-sized. The chain combines TRBV20-1 with TRBJ1-5; TRBD1 matches at 8 bases. The CDR3 consists of 14 residues. Germline values: CDR1 DFQATT, CDR2 SNEGSKA (reference sequence). Trimming cost V 3 bases and J 4 bases; bases outside gene matches: 5. In DNA, the CDR3 is TGCAGTGCTAGCCGGGACAGGATGAATCAGCCCCAGCATTTT. Its translation is CSASRDRMNQPQHF.

The rearrangement joins TRBV28 to TRBJ2-2; 8 bases align to TRBD2. The CDR3 totals 16 residues. In germline, CDR1 is MDHEN, CDR2 SYDVKM. Trimming removed 7 bases from V and 5 bases from J; junction bases left unmatched: 12. The CDR3 is CASTSRFSGNTGELFF. The CDR3 coding sequence is TGTGCCAGCACCAGTAGATTTAGCGGGAATACCGGGGAGCTGTTTTTT.

This clone was recorded many times. J is TRBJ2-5 and V is TRBV6-2 or TRBV6-3; D is undetermined. This CDR3 is built from 14 residues. Germline V gene sequence: CDR1 MNHEY, CDR2 SVGEGT. V was pared by 7 bases and J by 2 bases, with 14 bases between. The CDR3 nucleotides are TGTGCCAGCACCATAACAGCGATACAAGAGACCCAGTACTTC. Encoded protein: CASTITAIQETQYF.

The gene calls are TRBV20-1 and TRBJ2-3, with D tentatively TRBD1 (5 bases). The CDR3 contains 15 residues. V lost 1 base and J lost 2, with 13 bases in between. The germline V gene encodes CDR1 DFQATT and CDR2 SNEGSKA (reference sequence). The CDR3 DNA reads TGCAGTGCTAGAGTTCCCGACAGAAACACAGATACGCAGTATTTT. Encoded protein: CSARVPDRNTDTQYF.

This clone was seen ten or more times. This CDR3 is also generated by other DNA sequences in the sample. The chain combines TRBV20-1 with TRBJ2-3; D possibly uses TRBD1 or TRBD2 (5 bases each). With 6 bases removed from V and 0 bases from J, the gap between germline ends came to 19 bases. Germline V gene data show CDR1 as DFQATT and CDR2 as SNEGSKA (reference sequence). The CDR3 extends over 16 amino acids. CDR3 residues: CSAPSGGGGSTDTQYF. The CDR3 DNA is TGCAGTGCCCCCTCTGGAGGTGGGGGAAGCACAGATACGCAGTATTTT.

This chain uses TRBV5-1 with TRBJ2-3; a weak D match, TRBD1 (5 bases). V gave up 3 bases and J gave up 6 bases, with 17 bases separating them. The CDR3 has 15 residues. The V gene's germline CDR1 is SGHRS and CDR2 YFSETQ. The CDR3 DNA reads as TGCGCCAGCAGCTCCGAAACAGGACCGGTCGATACGCAGTATTTT. Translated, it gives CASSSETGPVDTQYF.

This chain connects TRBV20-1 to TRBJ1-2, with unresolved D. V gave up 2 bases and J gave up 0 bases, with 7 bases separating them. Germline CDR1 DFQATT, CDR2 SNEGSKA (reference sequence). The CDR3 is 13 residues long. The chain's CDR3 is CSARNTANYGYTF. CDR3 bases: TGCAGTGCTAGAAACACCGCTAACTATGGCTACACCTTC.

This clone has a count of ten or more. J is TRBJ2-3 and V is TRBV20-1; D possibly corresponds to TRBD2 (5 bases). CDR1 is DFQATT and CDR2 is SNEGSKA in the germline V gene (reference sequence). The germline V and J ends were trimmed by 6 bases and 2 bases, with 15 bases remaining between them. CDR3 length: 14 residues. The DNA for the CDR3 is TGCAGTGCAGCGGACGGAGCAACCACAGATACGCAGTATTTT. It is translated as CSAADGATTDTQYF.

This clone was recorded many times. This sequence joins TRBV5-1 and TRBJ2-7; 11 bases fit TRBD2. The CDR3 totals 16 residues. From germline, CDR1 is SGHRS and CDR2 YFSETQ. J lost 2 bases, V lost 0 bases, and 4 bases had no gene match. The CDR3 loop reads CASSLVTSGSTYEQYF. The CDR3 nucleotides read TGCGCCAGCAGCTTGGTCACTAGCGGGAGCACCTACGAGCAGTACTTC.

This clone is medium-sized within its sample. The chain has TRBV28 and TRBJ1-6; TRBD1 agrees at 7 bases. Germline CDR1 reads MDHEN; CDR2 reads SYDVKM. V shed 1 base and J 0 bases; nucleotides not matched to a gene: 12. The CDR3 is made up of 20 amino acids. The CDR3 reads CASSLLALAGQSSYNSPLHF. In nucleotides, the CDR3 is TGTGCCAGCAGTTTATTAGCTCTCGCGGGACAGAGCTCCTATAATTCACCCCTCCACTTT. Looking up the rest from reference TRBV28 and TRBJ1-6 gives the full variable domain: DVKVTQSSRYLVKRTGEKVFLECVQDMDHENMFWYRQDPGLGLRLIYFSYDVKMKEKGDIPEGYSVSREKKERFSLILESASTNQTSMYLCASSLLALAGQSSYNSPLHFGNGTRLTVT.

The CDR3 DNA reads as TGTGCCAGCATATCGGGACAGAATCAGCCCCAGCATTTT. Amino acids: CASISGQNQPQHF. The chain links TRBV28 to TRBJ1-5, with TRBD1 matching 7 bases. Trimming at V came to 7 bases and at J to 4 bases, leaving 4 bases not matched to a gene. Per the germline V gene, CDR1 is MDHEN and CDR2 is SYDVKM. The CDR3 totals 13 residues.

This clone qualifies as medium-sized (0.01 to 0.1%). This sequence joins TRBV5-1 and TRBJ2-2, with D uncertain. The CDR3 runs 15 residues. V gave up 0 bases and J gave up 7 bases, with 13 bases separating them. In germline, CDR1 is SGHRS, CDR2 YFSETQ. CDR3 amino acids: CASSLAQVPGGELFF. CDR3 nucleotides: TGCGCCAGCAGCTTGGCCCAGGTTCCCGGCGGGGAGCTGTTTTTT. The variable domain in full, completed from reference TRBV5-1 and TRBJ2-2, reads KAGVTQTPRYLIKTRGQQVTLSCSPISGHRSVSWYQQTPGQGLQFLFEYFSETQRNKGNFPGRFSGRQFSNSRSEMNVSTLELGDSALYLCASSLAQVPGGELFFGEGSRLTVL.